The clone carrying this TCR beta chain was recorded a few times. This record belongs to a study of regulatory T cells in long-lasting Graves disease. About the research overall: Treatment with antithyroid drugs for over 5 years, together with positive TSH receptor antibodies, meant persistent Graves' disease.

Time point given: persistent/refractory GD, antithyroid drugs over 5 years with positive TRAb. After RNA was extracted from PBMCs, the TCR library was made from it. HTBI primers from iRepertoire and Arm-PCR of CDR3 regions yielded the TCR beta libraries. Each CDR3 protein is one row after TCRdb ran MiXCR on the multiplex PCR reads. The sample contains 650,000 to 700,000 distinct CDR3 sequences, 25% to 35% of which appear only once. The CDR3 is 16 amino acids. Germline V gene sequence: CDR1 SQVTM, CDR2 ANQGSEA. V was cut by 8 bases and J by 6 bases, with 28 bases left in between. The V gene is TRBV29-1, the J gene TRBJ2-5, with a possible D match to TRBD2 (5 bases). The clonotype comes from a female donor with Graves disease. Sequenced material: peripheral blood mononuclear cells (PBMCs), taken when the disease was refractory, from a patient treated with antithyroid drugs. CDR3 nucleotides: TGCAGCCCATCTTCGGGGAGCCCGTCAAGGCCGAAGACCCAGTACTTC. This translates into CSPSSGSPSRPKTQYF.